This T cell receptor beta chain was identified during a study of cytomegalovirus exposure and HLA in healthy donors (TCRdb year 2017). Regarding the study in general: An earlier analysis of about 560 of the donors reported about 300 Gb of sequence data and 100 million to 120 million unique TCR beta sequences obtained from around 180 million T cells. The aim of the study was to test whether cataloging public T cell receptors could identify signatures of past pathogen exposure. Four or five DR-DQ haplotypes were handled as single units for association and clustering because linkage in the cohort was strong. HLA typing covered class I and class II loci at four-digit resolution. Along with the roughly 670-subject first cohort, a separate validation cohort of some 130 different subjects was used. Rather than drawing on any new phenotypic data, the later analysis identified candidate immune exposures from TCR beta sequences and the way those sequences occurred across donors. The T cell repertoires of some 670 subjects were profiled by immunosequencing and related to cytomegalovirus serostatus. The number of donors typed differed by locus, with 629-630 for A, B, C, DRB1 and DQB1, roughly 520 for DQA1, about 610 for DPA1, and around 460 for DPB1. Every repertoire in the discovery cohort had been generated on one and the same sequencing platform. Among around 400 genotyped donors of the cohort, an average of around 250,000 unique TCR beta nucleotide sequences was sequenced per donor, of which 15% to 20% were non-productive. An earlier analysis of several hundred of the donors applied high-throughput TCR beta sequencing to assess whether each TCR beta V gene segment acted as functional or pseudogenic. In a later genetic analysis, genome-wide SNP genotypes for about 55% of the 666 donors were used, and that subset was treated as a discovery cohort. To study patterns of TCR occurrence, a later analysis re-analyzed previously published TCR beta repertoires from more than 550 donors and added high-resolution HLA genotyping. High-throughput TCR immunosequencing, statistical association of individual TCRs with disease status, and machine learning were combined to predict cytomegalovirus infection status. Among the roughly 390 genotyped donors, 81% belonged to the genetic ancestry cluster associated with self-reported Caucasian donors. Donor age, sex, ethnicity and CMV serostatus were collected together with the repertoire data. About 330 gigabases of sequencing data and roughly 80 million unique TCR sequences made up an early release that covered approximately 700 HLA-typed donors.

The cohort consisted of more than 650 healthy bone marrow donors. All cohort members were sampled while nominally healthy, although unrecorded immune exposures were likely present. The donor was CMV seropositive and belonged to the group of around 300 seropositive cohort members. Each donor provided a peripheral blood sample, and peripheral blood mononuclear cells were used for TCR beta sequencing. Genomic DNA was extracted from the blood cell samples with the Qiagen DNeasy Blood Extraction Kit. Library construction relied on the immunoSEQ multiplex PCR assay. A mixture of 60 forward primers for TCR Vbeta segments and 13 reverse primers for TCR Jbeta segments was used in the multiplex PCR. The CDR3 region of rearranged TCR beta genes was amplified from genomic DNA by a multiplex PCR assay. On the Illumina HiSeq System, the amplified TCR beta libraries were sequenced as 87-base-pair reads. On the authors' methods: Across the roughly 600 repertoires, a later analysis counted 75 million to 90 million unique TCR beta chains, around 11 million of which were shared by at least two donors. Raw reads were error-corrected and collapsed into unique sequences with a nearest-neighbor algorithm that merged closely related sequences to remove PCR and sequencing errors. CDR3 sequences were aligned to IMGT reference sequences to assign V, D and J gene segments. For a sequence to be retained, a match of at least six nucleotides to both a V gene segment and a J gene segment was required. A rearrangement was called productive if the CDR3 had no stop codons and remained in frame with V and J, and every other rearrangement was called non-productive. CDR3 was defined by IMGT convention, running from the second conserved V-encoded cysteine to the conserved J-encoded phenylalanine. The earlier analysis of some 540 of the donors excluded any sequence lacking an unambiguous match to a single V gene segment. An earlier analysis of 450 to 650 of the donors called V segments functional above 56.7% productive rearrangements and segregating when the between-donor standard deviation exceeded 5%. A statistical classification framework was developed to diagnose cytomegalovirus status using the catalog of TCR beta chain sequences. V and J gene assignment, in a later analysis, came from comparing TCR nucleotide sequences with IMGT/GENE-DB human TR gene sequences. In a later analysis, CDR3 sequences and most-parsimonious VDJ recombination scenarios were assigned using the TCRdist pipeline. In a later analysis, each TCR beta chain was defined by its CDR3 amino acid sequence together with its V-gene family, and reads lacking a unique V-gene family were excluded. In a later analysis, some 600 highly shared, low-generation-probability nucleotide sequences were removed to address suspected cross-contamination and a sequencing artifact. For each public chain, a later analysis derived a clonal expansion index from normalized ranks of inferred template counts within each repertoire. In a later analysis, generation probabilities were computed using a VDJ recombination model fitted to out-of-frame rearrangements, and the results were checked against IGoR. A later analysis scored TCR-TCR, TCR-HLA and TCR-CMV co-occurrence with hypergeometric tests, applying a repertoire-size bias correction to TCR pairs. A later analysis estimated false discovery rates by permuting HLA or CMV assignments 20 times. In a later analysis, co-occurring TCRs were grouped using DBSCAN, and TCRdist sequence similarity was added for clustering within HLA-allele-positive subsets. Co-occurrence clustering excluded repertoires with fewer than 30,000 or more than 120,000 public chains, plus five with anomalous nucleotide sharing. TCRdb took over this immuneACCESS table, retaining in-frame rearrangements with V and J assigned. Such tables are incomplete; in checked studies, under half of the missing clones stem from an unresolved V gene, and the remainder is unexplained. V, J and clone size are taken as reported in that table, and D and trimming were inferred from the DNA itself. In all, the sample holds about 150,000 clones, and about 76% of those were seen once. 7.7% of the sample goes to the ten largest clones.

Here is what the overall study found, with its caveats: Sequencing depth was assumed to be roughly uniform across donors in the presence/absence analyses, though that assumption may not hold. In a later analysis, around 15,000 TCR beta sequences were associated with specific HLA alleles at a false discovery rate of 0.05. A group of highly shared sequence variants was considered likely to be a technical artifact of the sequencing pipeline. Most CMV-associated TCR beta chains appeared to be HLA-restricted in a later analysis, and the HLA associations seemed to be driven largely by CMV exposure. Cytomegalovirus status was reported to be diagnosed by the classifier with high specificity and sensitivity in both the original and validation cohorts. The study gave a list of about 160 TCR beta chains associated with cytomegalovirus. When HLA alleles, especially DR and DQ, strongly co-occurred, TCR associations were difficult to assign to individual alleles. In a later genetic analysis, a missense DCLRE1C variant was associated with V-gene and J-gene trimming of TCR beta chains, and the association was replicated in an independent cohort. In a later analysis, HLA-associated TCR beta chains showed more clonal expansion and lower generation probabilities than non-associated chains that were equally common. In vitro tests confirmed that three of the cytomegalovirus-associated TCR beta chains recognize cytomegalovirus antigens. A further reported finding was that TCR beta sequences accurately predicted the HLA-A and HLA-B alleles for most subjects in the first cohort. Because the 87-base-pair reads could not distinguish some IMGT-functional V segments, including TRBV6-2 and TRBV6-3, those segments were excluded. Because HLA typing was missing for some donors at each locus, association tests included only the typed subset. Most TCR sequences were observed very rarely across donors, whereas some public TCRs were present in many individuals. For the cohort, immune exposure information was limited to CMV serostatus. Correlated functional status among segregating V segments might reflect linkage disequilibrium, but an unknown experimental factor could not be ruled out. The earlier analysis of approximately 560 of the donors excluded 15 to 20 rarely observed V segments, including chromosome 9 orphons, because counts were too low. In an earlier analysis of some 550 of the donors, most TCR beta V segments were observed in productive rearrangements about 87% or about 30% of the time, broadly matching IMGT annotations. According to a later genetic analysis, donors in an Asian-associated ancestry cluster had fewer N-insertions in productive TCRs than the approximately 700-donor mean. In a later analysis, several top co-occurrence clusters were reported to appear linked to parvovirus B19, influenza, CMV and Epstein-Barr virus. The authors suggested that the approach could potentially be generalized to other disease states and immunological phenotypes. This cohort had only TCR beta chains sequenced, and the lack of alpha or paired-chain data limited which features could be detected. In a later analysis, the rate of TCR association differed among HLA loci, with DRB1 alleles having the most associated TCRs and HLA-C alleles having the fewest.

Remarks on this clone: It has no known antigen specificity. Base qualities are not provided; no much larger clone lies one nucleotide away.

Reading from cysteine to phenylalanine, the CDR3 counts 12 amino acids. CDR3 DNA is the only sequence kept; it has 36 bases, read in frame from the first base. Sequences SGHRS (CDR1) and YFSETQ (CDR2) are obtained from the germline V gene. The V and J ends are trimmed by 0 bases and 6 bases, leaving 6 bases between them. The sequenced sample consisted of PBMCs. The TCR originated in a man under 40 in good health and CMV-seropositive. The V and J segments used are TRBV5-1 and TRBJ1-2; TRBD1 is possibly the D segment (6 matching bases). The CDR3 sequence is CASSLAGDGYTF. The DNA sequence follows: TGCGCCAGCAGCTTGGCAGGGGATGGCTACACCTTC.